This T cell receptor beta chain was recorded in a study of shared clonotypes between healthy human individuals. Study results and limitations: In several donors, roughly 5.2% of naive CD4 clonotypes appeared in common.

Concerning this clone itself: Its antigen is not known.

The method was immunoSEQ multiplex PCR; TCRdb's version includes in-frame clones alone and lacks a portion of them. The sample has about 1.5 million clones; around 97% are singletons. This clonotype originated in a man aged 30 to 39 in good health. Sequencing was done on a sample of naive CD4+ T cells sorted from blood. Subset: CD45RA+ positively selected.

In nucleotides, the CDR3 is TGTGCCAGCAGCTTAGAGGCGACCGGGGAGCTGTTTTTT. Protein: CASSLEATGELFF. The J gene is TRBJ2-2, the V gene TRBV11-3; D uncertain. Germline V gives CDR1 SGHNT, CDR2 YENEEA. V lost 0 bases and J 5 bases, leaving 4 bases between the germline ends. The CDR3 is 13 residues long. Full variable domain (missing parts from reference TRBV11-3 and TRBJ2-2): EAGVVQSPRYKIIEKKQPVAFWCNPISGHNTLYWYLQNLGQGPELLIRYENEEAVDDSQLPKDRFSAERLKGVDSTLKIQPAELGDSAVYLCASSLEATGELFFGEGSRLTVL.